These T cell receptor beta chains were read from a single sample in a study of multiple sclerosis patients with progressive multifocal leukoencephalopathy. Method: immunoSEQ multiplex PCR; TCRdb's copy keeps in-frame clones and lacks some. The table has approximately 31,000 clones, roughly 90% seen once. Material: PBMCs. These receptors originate from a human donor with multiple sclerosis. Each CDR3 is given with its conserved first and last residue. The D gene is left open where the match is weak. Clone size is not always given. Where it is, it says once, few, many or a class for expanded clones.

NA,few,TRBV11-2,TRBJ2-3,CASNLGGADTQYF,TGTGCCAGCAACCTAGGGGGGGCAGATACGCAGTATTTT
NA,NA,TRBV4-3,TRBJ2-7,CASSQDLTPSYEQYF,TGCGCCAGCAGCCAGGACCTGACCCCCTCCTACGAGCAGTACTTC
NA,NA,TRBV27,TRBJ2-1,CASRRNPRSETYNEQFF,TGTGCCAGCAGGCGTAACCCCCGTAGCGAGACCTACAATGAGCAGTTCTTC
TRBD1,NA,TRBV6-5,TRBJ1-5,CASSRDRVDQPQHF,TGTGCCAGCAGTCGGGACAGGGTGGACCAGCCCCAGCATTTT
NA,few,TRBV7-9,TRBJ2-7,CASSLVGGTYEQYF,TGTGCCAGCAGCCTGGTGGGGGGTACCTACGAGCAGTACTTC
NA,NA,TRBV15,TRBJ1-3,CATSSGGSGNTIYF,TGTGCCACCAGCAGTGGAGGCTCTGGAAACACCATATATTTT
NA,NA,TRBV29-1,TRBJ2-7,CSVVGTVGGHEQYF,TGCAGCGTTGTCGGAACTGTGGGAGGCCACGAGCAGTACTTC
TRBD2,few,TRBV5-5,TRBJ2-7,CASSLQRERNEQYF,TGTGCCAGCAGCTTACAGCGGGAGAGGAACGAGCAGTACTTC
NA,few,TRBV5-8,TRBJ2-7,CASSTPGDGYEQYF,TGTGCCAGCAGCACCCCCGGGGACGGCTACGAGCAGTACTTC
TRBD2,NA,TRBV28,TRBJ2-7,CASNLAGLAGSYEQYF,TGTGCCAGCAACCTAGCCGGACTAGCGGGATCCTACGAGCAGTACTTC
NA,once,TRBV28,TRBJ2-1,CASSSVLELTNEQFF,TGTGCCAGCAGCTCAGTTTTGGAGTTAACAAATGAGCAGTTCTTC
TRBD2,NA,TRBV5-6,TRBJ2-1,CASSLVTSGTFLNEQFF,TGTGCCAGCAGCTTGGTAACTAGCGGGACATTCCTCAATGAGCAGTTCTTC
NA,NA,TRBV11-2,TRBJ1-1,CASSSGGVTEAFF,TGTGCCAGCAGCTCCGGGGGGGTCACTGAAGCTTTCTTT
NA,NA,TRBV19,TRBJ2-7,CASSPLVGQLGYEQYF,TGTGCCAGTAGTCCGTTGGTCGGGCAGCTGGGATACGAGCAGTACTTC
TRBD2,once,TRBV11-2,TRBJ2-7,CASSLFLLAASSYEQYF,TGTGCCAGCAGCTTATTCCTCCTAGCGGCAAGCTCCTACGAGCAGTACTTC
TRBD1,once,TRBV25-1,TRBJ1-2,CASSDTGGGGYGYTF,TGTGCCAGCAGTGATACAGGGGGCGGTGGCTATGGCTACACCTTC
NA,NA,TRBV5-4,TRBJ2-7,CASSRPADEQYF,TGTGCCAGCAGCCGGCCAGCAGACGAGCAGTACTTC
NA,NA,TRBV19,TRBJ1-5,CASSLGGRNQPQHF,TGTGCCAGTAGTTTGGGGGGCCGCAATCAGCCCCAGCATTTT
NA,NA,TRBV19,TRBJ1-6,CASRRGVSPLHF,TGTGCCAGTAGGAGGGGAGTCTCACCCCTCCACTTT
TRBD2,NA,TRBV10-3,TRBJ2-7,CAISESMAGVRKYF,TGTGCCATCAGTGAGTCGATGGCGGGAGTCCGTAAGTACTTC
TRBD2,few,TRBV6-5,TRBJ2-2,CASIPSGRATGELFF,TGTGCCAGCATACCAAGCGGGAGGGCCACCGGGGAGCTGTTTTTT
TRBD2,NA,TRBV29-1,TRBJ2-2,CSVARREHGELFF,TGCAGCGTTGCAAGGCGGGAGCACGGGGAGCTGTTTTTT
NA,NA,TRBV7-2,TRBJ1-2,CASSSPGHSYGYTF,TGTGCCAGCAGCTCCCCGGGACACTCTTATGGCTACACCTTC
NA,NA,TRBV13,TRBJ2-7,CASSFSDEQYF,TGTGCCAGCAGCTTTTCGGACGAGCAGTACTTC
NA,NA,TRBV6-1,TRBJ1-1,CASSEIGQEGEAFF,TGCGCCAGCAGTGAAATTGGGCAGGAAGGTGAAGCTTTCTTT
NA,NA,TRBV28,TRBJ2-4,CASSPIDNVIAKNIQYF,TGTGCCAGCAGTCCCATCGATAACGTAATAGCCAAAAACATTCAGTACTTC
NA,NA,TRBV19,TRBJ2-7,CASSNGPPRGHEQYF,TGTGCCAGTAGTAACGGGCCCCCACGAGGCCACGAGCAGTACTTC
NA,NA,TRBV4-1,TRBJ2-3,CASSQVATGSTDTQYF,TGCGCCAGCAGCCAAGTTGCGACGGGAAGCACAGATACGCAGTATTTT
NA,NA,TRBV9,TRBJ1-6,CASSPRGGIEVGSSPLHF,TGTGCCAGCAGCCCCCGTGGGGGGATCGAGGTAGGATCTTCACCCCTCCACTTT
TRBD1,NA,TRBV9,TRBJ1-1,CASSKTGGNTEAFF,TGTGCCAGCAGTAAAACAGGGGGAAACACTGAAGCTTTCTTT
NA,NA,TRBV5-6,TRBJ2-3,CASSLEASSYTDTQYF,TGTGCCAGCAGCTTGGAGGCTAGCAGCTACACAGATACGCAGTATTTT
NA,NA,TRBV7-9,TRBJ2-3,CASSLGQYTDTQYF,TGTGCCAGCAGCTTAGGCCAGTACACAGATACGCAGTATTTT
TRBD2,NA,TRBV5-6,TRBJ2-3,CASSPTSGTDTQYF,TGTGCCAGCAGCCCTACTAGCGGCACAGATACGCAGTATTTT
TRBD2,NA,TRBV9,TRBJ2-1,CASSPGRAIYNEQFF,TGTGCCAGCAGCCCTGGGAGGGCGATATACAATGAGCAGTTCTTC
NA,NA,TRBV6-1,TRBJ2-7,CASSYSLSHYEQYF,TGTGCCAGCAGTTATTCATTGTCCCACTACGAGCAGTACTTC
NA,NA,TRBV30,TRBJ2-3,CAGRGRTDTQYF,TGCGCGGGGCGGGGGCGCACAGATACGCAGTATTTT
NA,NA,TRBV10-1,TRBJ1-5,CASNPRYQPQHF,TGCGCCAGCAACCCCCGTTATCAGCCCCAGCATTTT